Given below is one T cell receptor (beta chain) in context. Its specificity is unknown. The sample's treatment: approximately 18 received Ad26.COV2.S at low or high dose, single or two shots; roughly five received placebo; per-sample allocation not given. Each sample was drawn 63 days after the first injection (of vaccine or placebo). Donation was by an adult aged 18-55 years who was in Boston. Built on an Ad26 vector, the vaccine expressed Wuhan-strain SARS-CoV-2 spike. CDR3 size: 13 residues. Germline V CDR1 and CDR2: SGHNT, YYREEE (reference sequence). With 2 bases removed from V and 5 bases from J, the gap between germline ends came to 10 bases. This sample was included in a study of Ad26.COV2.S vaccination and SARS-CoV-2 variants. Overall study context: The donor participated in the COV1001 trial, in its Ad26.COV2.S arm. Overall study results and limits: Placebo and vaccine recipients had non-spike TCR breadth that was similar.

The method was immunoSEQ multiplex PCR; TCRdb's version includes in-frame clones alone and lacks a portion of them. The table records 240,000 or so clones, around 87% of them present only once. The sample consisted of peripheral blood, taken in a trial of Ad26.COV2.S vaccine versus placebo. The clonotype originates from a person between 18 and 60 years old who received the Ad26.COV2.S COVID-19 vaccine or a placebo. This chain links TRBV5-4 with TRBJ1-2; tentatively, D is TRBD1 (6 bases). The CDR3 here is CASSFRQDYGYTF. CDR3 nucleotides: TGTGCCAGCAGCTTCCGACAGGATTATGGCTACACCTTC.